This T cell receptor beta chain came from a study of T cells in Graves' hyperthyroidism and ophthalmopathy. Amplified regions were TCR beta CDR3 sequences from RNA transcripts. The HTBI primer set served for first-round RT-PCR of the TCR CDR3. MiXCR, run by TCRdb on the multiplex PCR reads, gives a single entry per CDR3 protein. The profile covers roughly 200,000 distinct CDR3 sequences, with roughly 18% appearing a single time and 44% taken by the ten largest. This clonotype was seen ten or more times. Trimming at V came to 1 base and at J to 0 bases, leaving 13 bases not matched to a gene. The CDR3 is 19 amino acids. Germline V gene data show CDR1 as LNHNV and CDR2 as YYDKDF (reference sequence).

The sample was blood. The receptor comes from a man between 35 and 55 years old with Graves' hyperthyroidism. The chain couples TRBV15 to TRBJ1-1; 8 positions match TRBD1. The CDR3 protein is CATSRARRYGTGVNTEAFF. The CDR3 DNA follows: TGTGCCACCAGCAGAGCTCGTCGTTATGGGACAGGAGTGAACACTGAAGCTTTCTTT.